This T cell receptor (beta chain) was identified during a study of shared T cell receptors in the human thymus. The repertoire was sequenced with immunoSEQ multiplex PCR; TCRdb's copy has only in-frame clones and lacks some. The repertoire consists of roughly 560,000 clones, with about 84% occurring once and the leading ten covering more than 0.01%. Trimming took 0 bases from V and 9 from J, leaving 14 bases between them. Germline V lookup: CDR1 LGHNA, CDR2 YSLEER. The CDR3 runs 14 residues. These data are also associated with another study on human thymus T cells. That investigation notes: Donation was from healthy Finnish infants who were having corrective surgery that addressed congenital heart defects. Surgeons resected thymus tissue during corrective heart surgery. Thymic and blood repertoires seemed to favor certain V and J genes. Thymic repertoires from unrelated individuals overlapped highly, related research reported.

The sequencing input was thymocytes. This clonotype was obtained from a boy under two years old with a congenital heart defect. The gene calls are TRBV4-3 and TRBJ2-5; possibly TRBD1 for D (5 bases). The CDR3 nucleotides are TGCGCCAGCAGCCAAGATAGGTCAGGGAAGGCCCAGTACTTC. Encoded protein: CASSQDRSGKAQYF.